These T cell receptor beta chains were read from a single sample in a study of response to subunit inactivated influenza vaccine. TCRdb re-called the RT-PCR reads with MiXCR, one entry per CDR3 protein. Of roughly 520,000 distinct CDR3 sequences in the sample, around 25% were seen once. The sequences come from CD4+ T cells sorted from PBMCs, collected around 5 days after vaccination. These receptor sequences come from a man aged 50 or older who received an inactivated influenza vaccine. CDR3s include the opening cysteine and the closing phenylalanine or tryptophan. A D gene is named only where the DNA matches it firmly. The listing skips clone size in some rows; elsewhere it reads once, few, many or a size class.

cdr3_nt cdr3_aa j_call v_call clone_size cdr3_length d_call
TGCGCCAGCAGTGAAGGGGGCTGGACCGGGGAGCTGTTTTTT CASSEGGWTGELFF TRBJ2-2 TRBV10-2 few 14 TRBD1
TGTGCCAGCAGTTATCAGGGGTATGGCTACACCTTC CASSYQGYGYTF TRBJ1-2 TRBV12-3/TRBV12-4 few 12 -
TGTGCCAGCAGTAAGCATGGACTAGCGGGAGGCCGCCAGTTCTTC CASSKHGLAGGRQFF TRBJ2-1 TRBV7-3 - 15 TRBD2
TGCGCCAGCAGCATTCCTAGCGGGGGATCCTCCGTCGATGAGCAGTTCTTC CASSIPSGGSSVDEQFF TRBJ2-1 TRBV5-1 few 17 TRBD2
TGTGCCAGCTCACGGGACCGTCAAGTTGGAGAGACCCAGTACTTC CASSRDRQVGETQYF TRBJ2-5 TRBV18 - 15 -
TGCAGTGCTTCAAAAGTAGCGGGGAATGAGCAGTTCTTC CSASKVAGNEQFF TRBJ2-1 TRBV20-1 - 13 TRBD2
TGCGCCAGCAGCCAAGAAGGGACAGGGCGGCATCAGCCCCAGCATTTT CASSQEGTGRHQPQHF TRBJ1-5 TRBV4-1 few 16 TRBD1
TGTGCCAGCAGCTCTATCCCCCCGTGGGCTGGAAACACCATATATTTT CASSSIPPWAGNTIYF TRBJ1-3 TRBV7-8 - 16 -
TGTGCCAGCAGCTTAGAGCGCGGGAGGGCGCACAATGAGCAGTTCTTC CASSLERGRAHNEQFF TRBJ2-1 TRBV7-2 few 16 TRBD2
TGTGCCAGCAGCTCCGCCCCCGGGCGGGACCTTAACACCGGGGAGCTGTTTTTT CASSSAPGRDLNTGELFF TRBJ2-2 TRBV7-6 once 18 -
TGCAGCGTTGAAGATCCCCGGGCAGGGAGGAACACTGAAGCTTTCTTT CSVEDPRAGRNTEAFF TRBJ1-1 TRBV29-1 - 16 -
TGTGCCAGCAGTGGCCCGGGACAGGGAACCTACGAGCAGTACTTC CASSGPGQGTYEQYF TRBJ2-7 TRBV6-2/TRBV6-3 few 15 TRBD1
TGTGCCAGCAGCTTGACCCTAGAGCCGGAGCCTAACTATGGCTACACCTTC CASSLTLEPEPNYGYTF TRBJ1-2 TRBV5-6 - 17 -
TGCGCCAGCAGCGGAGGGTCAGGGGGCTCTCAGCCCCAGCATTTT CASSGGSGGSQPQHF TRBJ1-5 TRBV4-1 few 15 TRBD1
TGTGCCAGCAGCTGGATGGGGGGGCGCACAGATACGCAGTATTTT CASSWMGGRTDTQYF TRBJ2-3 TRBV5-4 - 15 -
TGCAGCGGTTTGGTATCCCTTAAGGCTTTCTTT CSGLVSLKAFF TRBJ1-1 TRBV29-1 - 11 -
TGCAGTGCTAGAGGGTTTTCATGGCGGACTCAAGCTTTCTTT CSARGFSWRTQAFF TRBJ1-1 TRBV20-1 few 14 -
TGCGCCAGCAGCCCGTGGGGGGGCTCCCAGCCAAGTAGTGAAGCTTTCTTT CASSPWGGSQPSSEAFF TRBJ1-1 TRBV5-1 few 17 -
TGCGCCAGCAGAAACGGACAGGGAACCGGTAATCGAGAGACCCAGTACTTC CASRNGQGTGNRETQYF TRBJ2-5 TRBV5-1 few 17 TRBD1
TGCGCCAGCAGCCAGACAGTTACCGGGGAGCTGTTTTTT CASSQTVTGELFF TRBJ2-2 TRBV4-1 few 13 -
TGTGCCAGCAGCAGATTAGCGGGAGGGCCAGGAGGCACAGATACGCAGTATTTT CASSRLAGGPGGTDTQYF TRBJ2-3 TRBV7-3 - 18 TRBD2